These T cell receptor beta chains were read from a single sample in a study of shared clonotypes between healthy human individuals. Data came from immunoSEQ multiplex PCR; TCRdb stores just in-frame clones and leaves some out. The table includes around 440,000 clones, roughly 80% detected once. The specimen sequenced was PBMCs. These receptors were taken from a woman in her forties in good health. Some clones in this sample may be carry-over from other donors' samples. Both conserved end residues are part of each CDR3. Fields, in order: clone size, D gene, V gene, J gene, CDR3 DNA, CDR3 protein. The D gene is left open where the match is weak. Clone size, where shown, is once, few, many, or a class for clones that have expanded.

many	-	TRBV28	TRBJ2-7	TGTGCCACCCTAAGGGGGGAGGGCGAGCAGTACTTC	CATLRGEGEQYF
-	TRBD1	TRBV2	TRBJ1-4	TGTGCCAGCAAGGGTACAGGGGCAACTAATGAAAAACTGTTTTTT	CASKGTGATNEKLFF
once	-	TRBV7-9	TRBJ2-5	TGTGCCAGCAGCGTCAGGGTGGGGGAGACCCAGTACTTC	CASSVRVGETQYF
-	-	TRBV7-9	TRBJ2-5	TGTGCCAGCAGCACCACCTTATCCACAGAGACCCAGTACTTC	CASSTTLSTETQYF
-	-	TRBV27	TRBJ2-2	TGTGCCAGCAGTCCTGGACCGAACACCGGGGAGCTGTTTTTT	CASSPGPNTGELFF
-	-	TRBV2	TRBJ1-5	TGTGCCAGCAAGGGGGAAGGTCAGCCCCAGCATTTT	CASKGEGQPQHF
-	-	TRBV6-1	TRBJ1-5	TGTGCCAGCACCGACAGTAATAGCAATCAGCCCCAGCATTTT	CASTDSNSNQPQHF
-	-	TRBV19	TRBJ2-5	TGTGCCAGTAGTATATACAGCCCGGGGGAGACCCAGTACTTC	CASSIYSPGETQYF
-	TRBD2	TRBV10-2	TRBJ2-3	TGCGCCAGCAGTGACCCACTAGCGGCTCACACAGATACGCAGTATTTT	CASSDPLAAHTDTQYF
-	-	TRBV5-1	TRBJ2-3	TGCGCCAGCAACCTCCTCGCGACCGGAGGTGGTACGCAGTATTTT	CASNLLATGGGTQYF
-	-	TRBV19	TRBJ2-1	TGTGCCAGTAGTGGGGCGGGGAGCTCCTACAATGAGCAGTTCTTC	CASSGAGSSYNEQFF
-	-	TRBV5-8	TRBJ2-3	TGTGCCAGCAGCTTGGCCGAGGGGCCCACAGATACGCAGTATTTT	CASSLAEGPTDTQYF
-	TRBD2	TRBV27	TRBJ2-7	TGTGCCAGCAAGGGACTAGCGGGAGGTCTGTCCTACGAGCAGTACTTC	CASKGLAGGLSYEQYF
-	-	TRBV28	TRBJ2-6	TGTGCCAGCAGTAAACCAGTGGGGAGCTCTGGGGCCAACGTCCTGACTTTC	CASSKPVGSSGANVLTF
-	-	TRBV15	TRBJ1-2	TGTGCCACCAGCAGAGGGCTAGGGTGGGACTATGGCTACACCTTC	CATSRGLGWDYGYTF
once	-	TRBV5-5	TRBJ1-4	TGTGCCAGCAGCCCGGAGGGAGGCGGGGAAAAACTGTTTTTT	CASSPEGGGEKLFF
-	TRBD2	TRBV5-1	TRBJ2-5	TGCGCCAGCAGTAAGGCGGGGGACGGGACCCAGTACTTC	CASSKAGDGTQYF
-	-	TRBV7-9	TRBJ2-2	TGTGCCAGCAGCTTAGCCCTGAACACCGGGGAGCTGTTTTTT	CASSLALNTGELFF
-	TRBD1	TRBV7-8	TRBJ2-7	TGTGCCAGCAGCTCACAGGGGGCTTTCTACGAGCAGTACTTC	CASSSQGAFYEQYF
-	TRBD2	TRBV15	TRBJ2-1	TGTGCCACCAGCGGGGGACTAGCGGGAGGGTTCTCCTACAATGAGCAGTTCTTC	CATSGGLAGGFSYNEQFF
few	TRBD2	TRBV9	TRBJ2-7	TGTGCCAGCAGCGTAGGTTCGTCGGCTAGCGGGTCACACGAGCAGTACTTC	CASSVGSSASGSHEQYF
few	TRBD1	TRBV7-9	TRBJ1-1	TGTGCCAGCAGCAAAGGGGGCGCATACACTGAAGCTTTCTTT	CASSKGGAYTEAFF